The sequence of this TCR beta chain was determined in a study of technical replicates of blood from a few donors. Here immunoSEQ multiplex PCR was the method, and the copy in TCRdb shows in-frame clones only, minus some. The sample shows tens of thousands of clones, approximately 94% of them seen only once. The CDR3 consists of 14 residues. V gave up 5 bases and J gave up 6 bases; unmatched junction bases: 9. Per germline, CDR1 SEHNR and CDR2 FQNEAQ (reference sequence). The sequence was collected from a human donor in good health. The chain recombines TRBV7-9 with TRBJ2-7; 8 positions agree with TRBD1. Material: T cells isolated from PBMCs. The CDR3 nucleotides read TGTGCCAGCAGCCATAGACAGGGGTTAGGCGAGCAGTACTTC. It codes for CASSHRQGLGEQYF. Full variable domain (outside the CDR3, taken from reference TRBV7-9 and TRBJ2-7): DTGVSQNPRHKITKRGQNVTFRCDPISEHNRLYWYRQTLGQGPEFLTYFQNEAQLEKSRLLSDRFSAERPKGSFSTLEIQRTEQGDSAMYLCASSHRQGLGEQYFGPGTRLTVT.